The clone carrying this T cell receptor beta chain has more than one count but fewer than ten. Antigen: not known. The data were obtained in a study of CD8+ T cells in alopecia areata. Across the study: The drug, oral tofacitinib, was given to treated patients at 5 to 10 mg twice daily. Regarding the study as a whole: Expanded CD8+ clones among the top 100, as well as scalp clonality, were significantly decreased by tofacitinib.

Extraction and reverse transcription of RNA yielded cDNA as the sequencing template. TCRdb's table, derived via immunoSEQ multiplex PCR, lists solely in-frame clones and lacks some. The sample holds about 130,000 clones; about 59% are singletons and the top ten take approximately 15%. Treatment specified: oral pan-JAK inhibitor, 5-10 mg twice daily. This clonotype originated in a human donor with alopecia areata. The sample was CD8+ T cells sorted from blood, taken at week 4, from a patient treated with tofacitinib.

The CDR3 region has the DNA TGTGCCAGCAGTCAAGGGACACCCTCTTCCTACGAGCAGTACTTC. Amino acid sequence: CASSQGTPSSYEQYF. This sequence joins TRBV6-5 and TRBJ2-7; D might be TRBD1 (6 bases). Trimming left V 5 bases short and J 1 base short, with 15 bases between. CDR3 size: 15 residues. Germline loops: CDR1 MNHEY, CDR2 SVGAGI.